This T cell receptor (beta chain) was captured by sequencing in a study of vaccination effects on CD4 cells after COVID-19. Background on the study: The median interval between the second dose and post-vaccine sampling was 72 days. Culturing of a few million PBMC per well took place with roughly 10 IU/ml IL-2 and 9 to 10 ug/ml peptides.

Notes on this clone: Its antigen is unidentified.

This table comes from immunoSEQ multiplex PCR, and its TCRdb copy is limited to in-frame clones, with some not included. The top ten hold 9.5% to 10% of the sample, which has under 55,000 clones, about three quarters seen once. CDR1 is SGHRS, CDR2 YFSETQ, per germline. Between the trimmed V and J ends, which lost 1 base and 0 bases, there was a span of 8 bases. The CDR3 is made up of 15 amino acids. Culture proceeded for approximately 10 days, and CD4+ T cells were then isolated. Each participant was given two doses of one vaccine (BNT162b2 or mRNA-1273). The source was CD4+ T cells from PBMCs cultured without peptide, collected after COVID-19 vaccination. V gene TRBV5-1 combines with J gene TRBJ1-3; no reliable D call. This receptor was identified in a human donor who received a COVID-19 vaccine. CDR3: CASSLQGSSGNTIYF. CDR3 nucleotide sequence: TGCGCCAGCAGCTTGCAAGGTAGCTCTGGAAACACCATATATTTT.